One and the same sample provided the 32 T cell receptor beta chains below, sequenced in a study of cytomegalovirus exposure and HLA in healthy donors. It was with 60 Vbeta and 13 Jbeta primers that the PCR ran. TCRdb's table, derived via immunoSEQ multiplex PCR, lists solely in-frame clones and lacks some. The table has more than 95,000 clones, 13% to 15% seen once. Sequencing was done on a sample of PBMCs. The receptors shown here come from a female donor in good health and CMV-seronegative.

This clone has just a few counts. The genes are TRBV6-1 and TRBJ2-1; 10 bases are a match to TRBD2. This CDR3 has 17 amino acids. V lost 2 bases, J lost 4 bases, and 8 bases stayed unmatched. Germline-derived CDR1 and CDR2 are MNHNS and SASEGT. The CDR3 DNA sequence: TGTGCCAGCAGTGAACTAGCGGGGGCGTTCCGTTACAATGAGCAGTTCTTC. Its protein is CASSELAGAFRYNEQFF.

This clone was observed a few times. The chain employs TRBV2 and TRBJ1-1, with D possibly TRBD1 on 5 matching bases. The CDR3 has 13 residues. Germline V gene sequence: CDR1 SNHLY, CDR2 FYNNEI. Trimming cost V 7 bases and J 1 base, with 10 bases left between them. This CDR3 reads CASITTANTEAFF. The DNA for the CDR3 is TGTGCCAGCATTACGACAGCGAACACTGAAGCTTTCTTT.

This clone was counted between two and nine times. The chain recombines TRBV6-4 with TRBJ2-7, with 13 bases that match TRBD2. CDR1 is MRHNA, CDR2 SNTAGT, per germline. V was clipped by 3 bases and J by 2 bases; unmatched bases: 1. The CDR3 consists of 15 residues. In DNA form, the CDR3 reads TGTGCCAGCAGTGAACTAGCGGGGGGGCCCTACGAGCAGTACTTC. Translation: CASSELAGGPYEQYF.

This clone was found a few times. The genes are TRBV27 and TRBJ2-7, with D perhaps matching TRBD2 (5 bases). Trimming left V 4 bases short and J 2 bases short, with 6 bases between. The V gene's germline CDR1 is MNHEY and CDR2 SMNVEV (reference sequence). The CDR3 has 12 amino acids. CDR3 in amino acids: CASSSAAYEQYF. DNA of the CDR3: TGTGCCAGCAGTTCAGCGGCCTACGAGCAGTACTTC.

The chain uses TRBV7-8 and TRBJ1-2; D is perhaps TRBD1 (6 bases). Trimming stripped 4 bases from V and 7 bases from J, with 22 bases between. This CDR3 has 16 residues. Germline V gene sequence: CDR1 SGHVS, CDR2 FQNEAQ. In nucleotides, the CDR3 is TGTGCCAGCAGCTCCTACAGGGCCGAGGGGGGGTTTGGCTACACCTTC. Translated, it gives CASSSYRAEGGFGYTF. Based on the CDR3 plus reference TRBV7-8 and TRBJ1-2, the full variable domain is GAGVSQSPRYKVAKRGQDVALRCDPISGHVSLFWYQQALGQGPEFLTYFQNEAQLDKSGLPSDRFFAERPEGSVSTLKIQRTQQEDSAVYLCASSSYRAEGGFGYTFGSGTRLTVV.

This chain connects TRBV7-9 to TRBJ2-3; D perhaps matches TRBD1 (6 bases). There are 14 residues in the CDR3. Germline assignment: CDR1 SEHNR and CDR2 FQNEAQ (reference sequence). Trimming removed 8 bases from V and 1 base from J, with 13 bases in between. In DNA form, the CDR3 reads TGTGCCAGCTTGACAGGTGGCGGCACAGATACGCAGTATTTT. This gives the protein CASLTGGGTDTQYF.

The J gene is TRBJ1-4, the V gene TRBV11-2; 8 bases line up with TRBD1. The V segment lost 1 base and the J segment 4 bases; nucleotides outside the gene matches: 5. Germline CDR1 reads SGHAT; CDR2 reads FQNNGV. The CDR3 length is 16 residues. In nucleotides, the CDR3 is TGTGCCAGCAGCTTAGGGACAGGGATGGGTAATGAAAAACTGTTTTTT. The encoded protein is CASSLGTGMGNEKLFF.

This clone was seen only a few times. This sequence joins TRBV6-5 and TRBJ2-2, with 8 bases identical to TRBD1. Germline CDR1 reads MNHEY; CDR2 reads SVGAGI. V dropped 5 bases and J dropped 4; count of bases not matched to a gene: 6. The CDR3 extends over 15 amino acids. The CDR3 sequence is CASSRRTGPTGELFF. CDR3 DNA sequence: TGTGCCAGCAGTCGAAGGACAGGGCCCACCGGGGAGCTGTTTTTT.

This clone was counted a few times. V usage is TRBV7-2 and J usage is TRBJ2-2; D is unclear. CDR1 is SGHTA, CDR2 FQGNSA, per germline. The V and J ends lost 2 bases and 4 bases respectively, with 5 bases between them. The CDR3 loop spans 13 amino acids. The chain's CDR3 is CASSLLSTGELFF. In DNA, the CDR3 is TGTGCCAGCAGCTTATTGAGCACCGGGGAGCTGTTTTTT.

This clone was picked up a small number of times. The chain combines TRBV7-9 with TRBJ1-1, with 7 positions matching TRBD1. Trimming at V came to 5 bases and at J to 6 bases, leaving 3 bases not matched to a gene. Germline CDR1 and CDR2: SEHNR and FQNEAQ (reference sequence). CDR3 length: 12 residues. Here the CDR3 reads CASSPGTAEAFF. CDR3 coding DNA: TGTGCCAGCAGCCCTGGGACAGCTGAAGCTTTCTTT.

This chain joins TRBV18 and TRBJ2-3, with 13 bases aligning to TRBD2. The CDR3 covers 18 residues. The trim removed 3 bases at V and 3 bases at J, leaving 9 bases unmatched. Germline V gene sequence: CDR1 KGHSH, CDR2 LQKENI. The CDR3 coding sequence is TGTGCCAGCTCACCCATAGACAGGACTAGCGGGAGAACAGATACGCAGTATTTT. Amino acid sequence: CASSPIDRTSGRTDTQYF.

The rearrangement joins TRBV5-1 to TRBJ2-2, with D possibly TRBD1 on 5 matching bases. CDR1 is SGHRS, CDR2 YFSETQ, per germline. V was trimmed by 0 bases and J by 5 bases, leaving 11 bases between them. The CDR3 contains 15 residues. CDR3 in DNA: TGCGCCAGCAGCTTGGACAGGACCCAAACCGGGGAGCTGTTTTTT. Residues: CASSLDRTQTGELFF.

This chain joins TRBV18 and TRBJ1-5, with D possibly TRBD1 on 5 matching bases. Per the germline V gene, CDR1 is KGHSH and CDR2 is LQKENI. This CDR3 has 14 residues. V shed 2 bases and J shed 4 bases, with 9 bases lying between them. For the CDR3, the DNA is TGTGCCAGCTCACCAGGGGCAGATAATCAGCCCCAGCATTTT. It translates to CASSPGADNQPQHF.

V and J are TRBV5-6 and TRBJ2-2; no clear D gene. The V end lost 2 bases, the J end lost 4 bases, and 9 bases lay between the germline ends. The CDR3 loop spans 14 amino acids. Per the germline V gene, CDR1 is SGHDT and CDR2 is YYEEEE. As DNA, the CDR3 is TGTGCCAGCAGCTTTAGAAGAATCACCGGGGAGCTGTTTTTT. This sequence encodes CASSFRRITGELFF.

The CDR3 nucleotides are TGTGCCAGCAGCCCCCAGAATTGGAGGAGCTCCTACAATGAGCAGTTCTTC. This encodes CASSPQNWRSSYNEQFF. V is TRBV7-9 and J is TRBJ2-1; tentative D call: TRBD2 (5 bases). The germline V gene encodes CDR1 SEHNR and CDR2 FQNEAQ (reference sequence). The CDR3 is 17 residues long. Trimming took 5 bases from V and 0 from J, leaving 17 bases between them.

This clone has a handful of counts. The rearrangement joins TRBV19 to TRBJ1-4; D not resolved. The CDR3 extends over 14 amino acids. V was clipped by 1 base and J by 4 bases, with 7 bases between them. In germline, CDR1 is LNHDA, CDR2 SQIVND (reference sequence). CDR3 DNA: TGTGCCAGTAGTATAGGAGGCATTAATGAAAAACTGTTTTTT. This codes for CASSIGGINEKLFF.

In its sample, this clone was seen a few times. The chain carries TRBV9 and TRBJ1-6; D not certain. V was trimmed by 2 bases and J by 7 bases, leaving 10 bases between them. Per the germline V gene, CDR1 is SGDLS and CDR2 is YYNGEE. The length of the CDR3 is 14 residues. Here the CDR3 DNA reads TGTGCCAGCAGCGTGCGGCAGATGAATTCACCCCTCCACTTT. It codes for CASSVRQMNSPLHF.

In this sample, this clone turned up a few times. This chain uses TRBV25-1 with TRBJ2-1; 11 bases align to TRBD2. CDR1 is MGHDK and CDR2 is SYGVNS in the germline V gene. J was trimmed by 10 bases and V by 4 bases; bases with no gene match: 12. The CDR3 extends over 16 amino acids. CDR3 sequence reads: CASSGSGTSGGWEQFF. The CDR3 DNA reads TGTGCCAGCAGTGGTTCCGGGACTAGCGGAGGGTGGGAGCAGTTCTTC.

This clone was detected a few times. The chain recombines TRBV7-2 with TRBJ1-1; D may be TRBD1 (5 bases). Per the germline V gene, CDR1 is SGHTA and CDR2 is FQGNSA. Trimming stripped 3 bases from V and 4 bases from J, with 15 bases between. The CDR3 totals 15 residues. In DNA, the CDR3 is TGTGCCAGCAGCTTCAGGCCCCAGGGTTCCACTGAAGCTTTCTTT. As protein: CASSFRPQGSTEAFF.

V is TRBV30 and J is TRBJ1-1; D remains ambiguous. The length of the CDR3 is 13 residues. The germline V and J ends were trimmed by 0 bases and 4 bases, with 9 bases remaining between them. CDR1 and CDR2 from the germline V gene are GTSNPN and SVGIG (reference sequence). The CDR3 sequence is CAWSVRSGTEAFF. CDR3 coding DNA: TGTGCCTGGAGTGTAAGGAGCGGCACTGAAGCTTTCTTT.

This chain joins TRBV5-8 and TRBJ2-1; 7 nucleotides match TRBD2. This CDR3 has 18 residues. Germline CDR1 reads SGHTS; CDR2 reads YDEGEE. Trimming took 2 bases from V and 0 from J; bases not matched to a gene: 11. CDR3 region: CASSFWAGETSSYNEQFF. The CDR3 DNA sequence: TGTGCCAGCAGCTTCTGGGCGGGAGAAACAAGCTCCTACAATGAGCAGTTCTTC. The full variable domain, completed using reference TRBV5-8 and TRBJ2-1, is EAGVTQSPTHLIKTRGQQATLRCSPISGHTSVYWYQQALGLGLQFLLWYDEGEERNRGNFPPRFSGRQFPNYSSELNVNALELEDSALYLCASSFWAGETSSYNEQFFGPGTRLTVL.

This clone turned up a few times. J is TRBJ1-2 and V is TRBV6-1; 11 positions agree with TRBD1. Trimming cost V 5 bases and J 11 bases; bases outside gene matches: 7. CDR1 is MNHNS and CDR2 is SASEGT in the germline V gene. CDR3 length: 13 amino acids. For the CDR3, the DNA is TGTGCCAGCAGTCCACGGGGACAGGGGGGGTACACCTTC. Translated, it gives CASSPRGQGGYTF.

Only one count was recorded for this clone. The V gene is TRBV6-4, the J gene TRBJ2-5; 8 bases line up with TRBD2. The CDR3 consists of 20 residues. Germline V gene data show CDR1 as MRHNA and CDR2 as SNTAGT. V was pared by 1 base and J by 2 bases, with 18 bases of the junction left unmatched. Written as DNA, the CDR3 is TGTGCCAGCAGTGACTTTCAATTGGGAGCGGGGGCCTCCCGTCAAGAGACCCAGTACTTC. Amino acid sequence: CASSDFQLGAGASRQETQYF.

The chain is built from TRBV6-5 and TRBJ1-5; perhaps TRBD1 as D (5 bases). The V gene lost 6 bases and the J gene lost 4 bases, with 10 bases spanning the gap. Germline-derived CDR1 and CDR2 are MNHEY and SVGAGI. The CDR3 totals 13 residues. This chain's CDR3 is CASRQAPNQPQHF. Written as DNA, the CDR3 is TGTGCCAGCAGACAGGCACCAAATCAGCCCCAGCATTTT.

The V gene is TRBV19, the J gene TRBJ2-7, with D possibly matching TRBD1 (5 bases). Trimming stripped 4 bases from V and 2 bases from J, with 12 bases between. The CDR3 runs 14 residues. CDR1 is LNHDA and CDR2 is SQIVND in the germline V gene (reference sequence). The CDR3 DNA sequence: TGTGCCAGTAGTACCCGTCCAGGGACCTACGAGCAGTACTTC. This sequence encodes CASSTRPGTYEQYF.

This clone was seen ten or more times. The chain uses TRBV4-3 and TRBJ2-1; 12 nucleotides line up with TRBD2. J gave up 4 bases and V 1 base, and 5 bases lay outside the gene matches. The CDR3 is 17 residues long. In germline, CDR1 is LGHNA, CDR2 YSLEER. In nucleotides, the CDR3 is TGCGCCAGCAGCCAAGGACGGGGGACTAGCGGGTACAATGAGCAGTTCTTC. This encodes CASSQGRGTSGYNEQFF.

The sample holds a few counts of this clone. The chain has TRBV28 and TRBJ1-5; D gene uncertain. Germline lookup yields CDR1 MDHEN and CDR2 SYDVKM. Trimming pared 5 bases from V and 4 bases from J, leaving 18 bases between. This CDR3 has 16 amino acids. The CDR3 is CASSKGRRGLNQPQHF. Here the CDR3 DNA reads TGTGCCAGCAGTAAAGGCCGTCGGGGTCTTAATCAGCCCCAGCATTTT.

This chain connects TRBV14 to TRBJ2-7; D is possibly TRBD2 (5 bases). CDR1 SGHDN and CDR2 FVKESK come from the germline V gene. Trimming took 1 base from V and 7 from J, leaving 11 bases between them. The CDR3 runs to 13 residues. The chain's CDR3 is CASSQGGLGEQYF. CDR3 sequence (DNA): TGTGCCAGCAGCCAAGGAGGGTTGGGAGAGCAGTACTTC.

The rearrangement uses TRBV9 and TRBJ1-1; TRBD1 might be the D (6 bases). The CDR3 has 18 residues. Germline V CDR1 and CDR2: SGDLS, YYNGEE. Trimming pared 0 bases from V and 2 bases from J, leaving 20 bases between. CDR3 in DNA: TGTGCCAGCAGCGTAGATCAAGGGGGTGTCAAAACCAACACTGAAGCTTTCTTT. It translates to CASSVDQGGVKTNTEAFF. Full variable domain (outside the CDR3, taken from reference TRBV9 and TRBJ1-1): DSGVTQTPKHLITATGQRVTLRCSPRSGDLSVYWYQQSLDQGLQFLIQYYNGEERAKGNILERFSAQQFPDLHSELNLSSLELGDSALYFCASSVDQGGVKTNTEAFFGQGTRLTVV.

This clone was seen only a few times. The V call is TRBV7-8, the J call TRBJ2-2; TRBD2 matches 11 bases. CDR1 and CDR2 (germline): SGHVS, FQNEAQ. With V trimmed by 5 bases and J by 7 bases, 9 bases remained unmatched. CDR3 length: 16 residues. The CDR3 is CASSHSGGGAGGELFF. CDR3 in DNA: TGTGCCAGCAGCCATAGCGGGGGGGGCGCCGGCGGGGAGCTGTTTTTT.

The chain has TRBV29-1 and TRBJ1-1, with a possible D match to TRBD1 (5 bases). The germline CDR1 and CDR2 sequences are SQVTM and ANQGSEA. V lost 6 bases to trimming and J lost 5 bases, with 13 bases between them. The CDR3 extends over 12 amino acids. The CDR3 protein is CSVGPLGTEAFF. Written as DNA, the CDR3 is TGCAGCGTGGGGCCCCTTGGGACTGAAGCTTTCTTT.

This clone occurred a few times. V is TRBV5-1 and J is TRBJ2-5, with 9 bases aligning to TRBD1. The germline V gene encodes CDR1 SGHRS and CDR2 YFSETQ. Trimming cost V 1 base and J 5 bases; bases outside gene matches: 3. This CDR3 has 14 residues. The CDR3 sequence: CASSLTGGEETQYF. The CDR3 nucleotides are TGCGCCAGCAGCTTGACAGGGGGCGAGGAGACCCAGTACTTC.